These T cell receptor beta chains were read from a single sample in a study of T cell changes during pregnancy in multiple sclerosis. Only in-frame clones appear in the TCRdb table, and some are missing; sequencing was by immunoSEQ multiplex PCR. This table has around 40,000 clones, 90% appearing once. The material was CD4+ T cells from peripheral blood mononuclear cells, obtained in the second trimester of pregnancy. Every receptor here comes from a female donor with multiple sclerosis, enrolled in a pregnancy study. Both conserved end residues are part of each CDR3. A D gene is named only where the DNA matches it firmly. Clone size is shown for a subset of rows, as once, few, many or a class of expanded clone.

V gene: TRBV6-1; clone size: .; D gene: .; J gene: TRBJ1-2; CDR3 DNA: TGTGCCAGCAGTGAAGCCGGGGGGCCGACCTATGGCTACACCTTC; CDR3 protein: CASSEAGGPTYGYTF
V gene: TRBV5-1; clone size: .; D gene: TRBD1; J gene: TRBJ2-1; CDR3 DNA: TGCGCCAGCAGCTTGCCGGGACAGGGGCGCAATGAGCAGTTCTTC; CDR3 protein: CASSLPGQGRNEQFF
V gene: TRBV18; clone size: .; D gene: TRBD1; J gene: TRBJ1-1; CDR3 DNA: TGTGCCAGCTCACCCGCGGGACAGCTCGTGAACACTGAAGCTTTCTTT; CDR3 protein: CASSPAGQLVNTEAFF
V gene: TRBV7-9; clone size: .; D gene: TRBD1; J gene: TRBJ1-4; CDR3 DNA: TGTGCCAGCAGCTTAGTGGCCGGGACAGGGGGAGGAACTAATGAAAAACTGTTTTTT; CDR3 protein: CASSLVAGTGGGTNEKLFF
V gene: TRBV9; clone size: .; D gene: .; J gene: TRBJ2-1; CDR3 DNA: TGTGCCAGCAGCGTAGATGGTAGCGGCTCCTACAATGAGCAGTTCTTC; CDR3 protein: CASSVDGSGSYNEQFF
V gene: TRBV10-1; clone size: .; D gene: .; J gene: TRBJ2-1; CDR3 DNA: TGCGCCAGCGGCCAGGGGGGTCTGGGTGAGCAGTTCTTC; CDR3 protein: CASGQGGLGEQFF
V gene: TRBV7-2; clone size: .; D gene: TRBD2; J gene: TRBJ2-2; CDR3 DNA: TGTGCCAGCAGCCCCCCTCTAGCGGGGGGGAACACCGGGGAGCTGTTTTTT; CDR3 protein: CASSPPLAGGNTGELFF
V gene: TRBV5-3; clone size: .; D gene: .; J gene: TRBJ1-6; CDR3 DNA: TGTGCCAGAAGCTCCCAACGCCCCGAATGTGGGGCTTTCTATAATTCACCCCTCCACTTT; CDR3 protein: CARSSQRPECGAFYNSPLHF
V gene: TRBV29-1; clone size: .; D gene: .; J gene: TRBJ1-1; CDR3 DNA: TGCAGCGCTCCAGTCGGGGGGGACACTGAAGCTTTCTTT; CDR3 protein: CSAPVGGDTEAFF
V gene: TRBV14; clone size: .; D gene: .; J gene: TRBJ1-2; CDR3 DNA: TGTGCCAGCAGCCAACTAAACACCCGGGACTCCTGGGAGAGCTACACCTTC; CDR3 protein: CASSQLNTRDSWESYTF
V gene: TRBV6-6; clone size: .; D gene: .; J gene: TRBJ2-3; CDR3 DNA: TGTGCCAGCAGTTCGCACCTAAGCACAGATACGCAGTATTTT; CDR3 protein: CASSSHLSTDTQYF
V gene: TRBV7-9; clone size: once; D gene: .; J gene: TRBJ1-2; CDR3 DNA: TGTGCCAGCAGCCGAAACAGGGAAGGGGGCTACACCTTC; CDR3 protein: CASSRNREGGYTF
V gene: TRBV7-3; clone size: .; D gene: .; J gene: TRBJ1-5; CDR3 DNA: TGTGCCAGCACCAGGTCACGGGAGCAGCCCCAGCATTTT; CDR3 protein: CASTRSREQPQHF
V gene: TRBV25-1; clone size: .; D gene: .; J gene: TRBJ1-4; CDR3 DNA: TGTGCCAGCAGGGGCTCCGGGGTCGAAAAACTGTTTTTT; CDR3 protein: CASRGSGVEKLFF
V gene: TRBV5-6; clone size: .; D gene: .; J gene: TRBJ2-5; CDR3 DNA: TGTGCCAGCAGCTTACTAGTGAGTGAGACCCAGTACTTC; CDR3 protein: CASSLLVSETQYF
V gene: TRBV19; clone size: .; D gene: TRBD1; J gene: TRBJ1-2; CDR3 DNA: TGTGCCAGTAGTATGGACAGGCGAAACCAAAACTATGGCTACACCTTC; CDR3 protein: CASSMDRRNQNYGYTF
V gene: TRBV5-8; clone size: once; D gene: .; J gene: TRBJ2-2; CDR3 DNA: TGTGCCAGCAGCTTGGTCACTCGGAACACCGGGGAGCTGTTTTTT; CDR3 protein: CASSLVTRNTGELFF
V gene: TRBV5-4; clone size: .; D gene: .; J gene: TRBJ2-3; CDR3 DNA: TGTGCCAGCAGCTTGGACCCCGGGGACACTAGCACAGATACGCAGTATTTT; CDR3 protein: CASSLDPGDTSTDTQYF
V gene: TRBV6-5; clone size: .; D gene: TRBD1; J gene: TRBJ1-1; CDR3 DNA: TGTGCCAGCAGTTACCTGGGACAGGGAGGGAACACTGAAGCTTTCTTT; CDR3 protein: CASSYLGQGGNTEAFF
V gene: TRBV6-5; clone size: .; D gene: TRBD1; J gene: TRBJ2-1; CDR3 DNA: TGTGCCCCGGACAGGGGTCCTCGGAATGAGCAGTTCTTC; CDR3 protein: CAPDRGPRNEQFF
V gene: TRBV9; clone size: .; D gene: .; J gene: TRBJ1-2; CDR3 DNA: TGTGCCAGCAGTGAAACAGACAAAGGCTATGGCTACACCTTC; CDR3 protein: CASSETDKGYGYTF
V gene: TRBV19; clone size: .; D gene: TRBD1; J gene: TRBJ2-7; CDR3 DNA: TGTGCCAGTAGTGTCGGACAGGGGGGTTTCTACGAGCAGTACTTC; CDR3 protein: CASSVGQGGFYEQYF
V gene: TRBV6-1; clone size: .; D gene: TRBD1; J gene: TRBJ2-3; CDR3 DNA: TGTGCCAGCAGTGCAATCTGGACAGGAGGCACAGATACGCAGTATTTT; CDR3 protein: CASSAIWTGGTDTQYF
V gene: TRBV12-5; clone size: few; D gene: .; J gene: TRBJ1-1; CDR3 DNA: TGTGCTAGTGGTTTGATGAGAAAAACGAACACTGAAGCTTTCTTT; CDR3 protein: CASGLMRKTNTEAFF
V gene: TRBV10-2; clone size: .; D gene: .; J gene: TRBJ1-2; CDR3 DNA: TGCGCCAGCAGTGACGGGTTCTATGGCTACACCTTC; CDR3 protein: CASSDGFYGYTF
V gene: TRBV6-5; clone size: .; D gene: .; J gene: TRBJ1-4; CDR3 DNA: TGTGCCAGCAGTTACTCCGGGGGGGAAAAACTGTTTTTT; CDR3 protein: CASSYSGGEKLFF
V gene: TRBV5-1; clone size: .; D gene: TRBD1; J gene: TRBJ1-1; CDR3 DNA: TGCGCCAGCAGCGGAGGGACAGGGGGCACTGAAGCTTTCTTT; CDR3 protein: CASSGGTGGTEAFF
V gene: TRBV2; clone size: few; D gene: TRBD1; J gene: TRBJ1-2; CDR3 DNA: TGTGCCAGCAGTGGACAGGGAAACTATGGCTACACCTTC; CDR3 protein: CASSGQGNYGYTF
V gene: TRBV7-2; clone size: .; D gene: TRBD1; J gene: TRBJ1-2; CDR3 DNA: TGTGCCAGCAGCACCCGGACAGGGAACTATGGCTACACCTTC; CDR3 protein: CASSTRTGNYGYTF